The rows below give T cell receptor beta chains drawn from one sample of a study of cytomegalovirus exposure and HLA in healthy donors. Using immunoSEQ multiplex PCR, the repertoire was profiled, and TCRdb retains in-frame clones only, with some absent. The repertoire holds roughly 200,000 clones, with approximately 86% as singletons. Specimen: PBMCs. The source of these receptors is a man in his thirties or forties in good health and CMV-seropositive. CDR3s include the opening cysteine and the closing phenylalanine or tryptophan. D genes are given only for firm matches. A row's size may be missing; if present it is once, few, many or a size class.

TRBJ2-7 few TRBD1 TRBV2 TGTGCCAGCAAGGGGACAGGGATTGACGAGCAGTACTTC CASKGTGIDEQYF
TRBJ2-5 . . TRBV2 TGTGCCAGCAGTGAATTTGGAGTATGGGAGACCCAGTACTTC CASSEFGVWETQYF
TRBJ2-5 . TRBD1 TRBV5-1 TGCGCCAGCAGCTTGTGGGGACAGGGACATTCTGGGACCCAGTACTTC CASSLWGQGHSGTQYF
TRBJ2-5 . . TRBV6-5 TGTGCCAGTCGGACAGCCCAAGAGACCCAGTACTTC CASRTAQETQYF
TRBJ1-1 . . TRBV28 TGTGCCAGCAGGGGTGGAACGGATTCGATTAACACTGAAGCTTTCTTT CASRGGTDSINTEAFF
TRBJ1-3 . TRBD1 TRBV2 TGTGCCAGCAGCCTGGGACAGGAGGCCACCATATATTTT CASSLGQEATIYF
TRBJ2-1 . TRBD2 TRBV2 TGTGCCAGCAGAGACAAAACTAGCGGGAGCTACAATGAGCAGTTCTTC CASRDKTSGSYNEQFF
TRBJ2-1 . TRBD1 TRBV6-4 TGTGCCAGCAAGGGGGACAGCTTCGGGAATGAGCAGTTCTTC CASKGDSFGNEQFF
TRBJ2-1 . . TRBV6-1 TGTGCCAGCTTTTTTGGAATCCGGTACAATGAGCAGTTCTTC CASFFGIRYNEQFF
TRBJ2-5 . . TRBV5-1 TGCGCCAGCAGCTTGGCCTTGGGGCGGGAGACCCAGTACTTC CASSLALGRETQYF
TRBJ2-5 . TRBD2 TRBV5-6 TGTGCCAGCAGCTTGCTAGCGGGGACCCAAGAGACCCAGTACTTC CASSLLAGTQETQYF
TRBJ1-5 . . TRBV6-1 TGTGCCAGCAGTGAAGTGCTCGGGGGCAATCAGCCCCAGCATTTT CASSEVLGGNQPQHF
TRBJ2-7 . TRBD1 TRBV29-1 TGCAGCGTTGAAGAAGATGTTGAGACAGGGGGATACGAGCAGTACTTC CSVEEDVETGGYEQYF
TRBJ2-7 . TRBD1 TRBV7-2 TGTGCCAGCAGCTTGGGGGGGACAGGGCTAGTTTACGAGCAGTACTTC CASSLGGTGLVYEQYF
TRBJ2-1 . . TRBV30 TGTGCCTGGAGCGCTCGAGCGCCGGATGGTGAGCAGTTCTTC CAWSARAPDGEQFF
TRBJ2-1 . . TRBV7-6 TGTGCCAGCAGCTTAGTCGATGAGCAGTTCTTC CASSLVDEQFF
TRBJ1-2 . . TRBV5-3 TGTGCCAGACTACAGAGAACGTATGGCTACACCTTC CARLQRTYGYTF
TRBJ2-2 . . TRBV6-5 TGTGCCAGCAGTTACTCGGTTAGTTTCACCGGGGAGCTGTTTTTT CASSYSVSFTGELFF
TRBJ2-7 once . TRBV2 TGTGCCAGCAGTGAACCGAGTTCTCCGTACTTC CASSEPSSPYF
TRBJ1-2 once . TRBV19 TGTGCCAGTAGTATGGAGTTCCCTCTATATGGCTACACCTTC CASSMEFPLYGYTF
TRBJ2-2 few TRBD2 TRBV9 TGTGCCAGCAGCGTCCTAGCGGAGAACACCGGGGAGCTGTTTTTT CASSVLAENTGELFF
TRBJ2-7 . . TRBV7-9 TGTGCCAGCAGCCCGGGGCTGGTAGGGGCAGGGAGCTCCTACGAGCAGTACTTC CASSPGLVGAGSSYEQYF